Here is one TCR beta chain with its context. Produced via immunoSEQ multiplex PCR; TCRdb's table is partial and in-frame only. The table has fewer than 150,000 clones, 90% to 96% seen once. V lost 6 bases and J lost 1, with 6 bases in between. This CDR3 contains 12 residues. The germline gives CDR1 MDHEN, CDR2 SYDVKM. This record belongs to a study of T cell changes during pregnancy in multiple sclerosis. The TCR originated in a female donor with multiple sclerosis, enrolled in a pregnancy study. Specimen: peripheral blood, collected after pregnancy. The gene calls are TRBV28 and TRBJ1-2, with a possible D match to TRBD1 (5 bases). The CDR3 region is CASSDSNYGYTF. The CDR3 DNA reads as TGTGCCAGCAGCGACAGTAACTATGGCTACACCTTC.